The T cell receptor beta chain described here comes from a study of patients and donors after allogeneic stem cell transplantation. MiXCR, run by TCRdb on the RT-PCR reads, gives a single entry per CDR3 protein. The repertoire holds 900,000 to 1,000,000 distinct CDR3 sequences, more than 15% seen once, with roughly 6% in the top ten. There are 15 residues in the CDR3. The V end lost 6 bases, the J end lost 0 bases, and 12 bases lay between the germline ends. Germline-derived CDR1 and CDR2 are SNHLY and FYNNEI. The specimen sequenced was blood, either unsorted or a sorted T cell fraction (not recorded which). This chain connects TRBV2 to TRBJ1-5; TRBD1 might be the D (6 bases). The TCR sequence derives from a human donor who was either an allogeneic HSCT recipient or a stem cell or donor lymphocyte infusion donor (not recorded which). It is not recorded whose cells these are; they may come from a transplant donor. CDR3 loop: CASRGGTRSNQPQHF. In DNA form, the CDR3 reads TGTGCCAGCAGGGGAGGGACACGTAGCAATCAGCCCCAGCATTTT.